This T cell receptor beta chain originates from a study of blood T cells in healthy people across ages. Study-wide results and caveats: Versus aged donors, long-lived donors had higher diversity and more naive CD4+ cells. Total diversity from one million sequenced T cells was likely underestimated.

It was with a sample-barcoded 5' primer and a J-beta primer mix that a second PCR of roughly 6 to 11 cycles was run. TCRdb called the 5' RACE reads again in MiXCR, with one record for every CDR3 protein. Altogether 1.5 million to 2 million distinct CDR3 sequences are present, roughly 30% being singletons, with the ten largest covering 6.5% to 8.5%. Of note for this clonotype: The antigen is undetermined.

CDR1 and CDR2 (germline): DFQATT, SNEGSKA (reference sequence). The V end lost 0 bases, the J end lost 8 bases, and 11 bases lay between the germline ends. This CDR3 has 14 residues. This receptor was taken from a woman under 40 in good health. The chain couples TRBV20-1 to TRBJ1-6; tentative D call: TRBD1 (6 bases). Sequenced material: blood. The CDR3 here is CSARDVGGHSPLHF. DNA for the CDR3: TGCAGTGCTAGAGATGTGGGGGGGCATTCACCCCTCCACTTT.